The T cell receptor beta chain under discussion was sequenced for a study of shared clonotypes between healthy human individuals. Study-level background: The donor pool was made up of two women and three men aged 18 to 49. Study findings and constraints: The small donor group covered limited genetic and exposure diversity.

Concerning this clone itself: The antigen is not known.

The trim removed 7 bases at V and 7 bases at J, leaving 11 bases unmatched. From germline, CDR1 is MNHEY and CDR2 SVGAGI. CDR3 length: 15 residues. An assay was performed, and its level was deep. TCRdb's table, derived via immunoSEQ multiplex PCR, lists solely in-frame clones and lacks some. The sample has over 2 million clones; 90% to 95% are singletons. Sequenced input: naive CD4+ T cells sorted from blood. The subset denotes: CD45RA+ positively selected. The chain combines TRBV6-5 with TRBJ2-1; 9 bases map to TRBD2. This sequence originates from a man aged 18 to 35 in good health. Here the CDR3 reads CASKGGGAAENEQFF. The CDR3, as DNA: TGTGCCAGCAAAGGCGGGGGGGCCGCGGAGAATGAGCAGTTCTTC.